The 32 T cell receptor beta chains below come from one sample, sequenced in a study of blood T cells in healthy people across ages. PCR was performed a second time for about 6 to 12 cycles using a sample-barcoded 5' primer and a J-beta primer mix. One entry per CDR3 protein results from TCRdb running MiXCR on the 5' RACE reads. The repertoire includes 650,000 or so distinct CDR3 sequences, more than 45% of them detected once, and roughly 13% sits in the top ten. The sequencing input was blood. The source of these receptors is an elderly woman in good health.

The V and J genes are TRBV20-1 and TRBJ2-1, with TRBD2 matching 10 bases. V lost 1 base to trimming and J lost 8 bases; unmatched junction nucleotides: 8. The germline gives CDR1 DFQATT, CDR2 SNEGSKA (reference sequence). The CDR3 consists of 15 residues. The CDR3 DNA is TGCAGTGCTAGAGTCGCTCTAGCGGGAGTTTATGAGCAGTTCTTC. Protein sequence: CSARVALAGVYEQFF.

Note on this clonotype: A read error may account for a junction end that differs from germline. The V call is TRBV3-1, the J call TRBJ2-4, with TRBD2 matching 8 bases. This CDR3 has 12 residues. Per germline, CDR1 LGHDT and CDR2 YNNKEL (reference sequence). CDR3 sequence reads: CASSPGGGIRYF. The CDR3, as DNA: TGTGCCAGCAGCCCCGGGGGGGGAATTCGGTACTTC.

This clonotype was recorded once. A much larger clone lies one base from this, so it may be a read error. V is TRBV29-1 and J is TRBJ2-7; 7 bases align to TRBD2. Germline values: CDR1 SQVTM, CDR2 ANQGSEA. The junction had 5 bases not matched to a gene; V was cut back by 4 bases and J by 2 bases. The CDR3 is made up of 13 amino acids. This CDR3 reads CSVAGTTAYEQYF. The CDR3 bases are TGCAGCGTTGCCGGGACTACTGCCTACGAGCAGTACTTC.

The genes are TRBV29-1 and TRBJ2-5; TRBD1 or TRBD2 may be the D gene (6 bases each). The germline V and J ends were trimmed by 6 bases and 2 bases, with 16 bases remaining between them. Germline V CDR1 and CDR2: SQVTM, ANQGSEA. This CDR3 contains 14 residues. CDR3 sequence: CSVPLGGPQETQYF. CDR3 DNA: TGCAGCGTCCCCCTCGGGGGCCCACAAGAGACCCAGTACTTC.

This chain connects TRBV12-3 or TRBV12-4 to TRBJ2-6, with a tentative D call TRBD1 (5 bases). V was clipped by 4 bases and J by 2 bases, with 15 bases between them. This CDR3 comprises 17 residues. In DNA, the CDR3 is TGTGCCAGCAGTTCGACAGACGGTAGTCCTGGGGCCAACGTCCTGACTTTC. It specifies CASSSTDGSPGANVLTF.

This clonotype was counted once. Being one base from a much bigger clone, this may be a read error. The chain employs TRBV12-3 or TRBV12-4 and TRBJ2-1; D unclear. This CDR3 has 13 amino acids. In nucleotides, the CDR3 is TGTGCCAGCAGCTTAGGGATGGCGGAGACCCAGTTCTTC. This encodes CASSLGMAETQFF.

The J gene is TRBJ1-2, the V gene TRBV6-6, with a possible D match to TRBD1 (5 bases). Germline CDR1 is MNHNY and CDR2 is SVGAGI (reference sequence). This CDR3 region has 13 residues. The V end was cut by 5 bases, the J end by 7 bases, with 14 bases between. Here the CDR3 reads CASSAGGSSGYTF. As DNA, the CDR3 is TGTGCCAGCAGTGCGGGGGGAAGTAGTGGCTACACCTTC.

The rearrangement joins TRBV7-9 to TRBJ1-1; TRBD1 matches at 9 bases. CDR3 length equals 16 residues. Trimming took 2 bases from V and 10 from J; bases not matched to a gene: 14. Germline-derived CDR1 and CDR2 are SEHNR and FQNEAQ (reference sequence). CDR3 nucleotide sequence: TGTGCCAGCAGCTTACCCACAGGGGGCTCTGAGGAAGGAGCTTTCTTT. Translating it yields CASSLPTGGSEEGAFF.

This clonotype was seen ten or more times. The J gene is TRBJ2-3, the V gene TRBV20-1, with D possibly TRBD1 on 5 matching bases. V shed 7 bases and J shed 2 bases, with 10 bases lying between them. The V gene's germline CDR1 is DFQATT and CDR2 SNEGSKA (reference sequence). There are 12 residues in the CDR3. The CDR3 protein is CSEQGVTDTQYF. CDR3 DNA: TGCAGTGAACAAGGGGTCACAGATACGCAGTATTTT.

The chain links TRBV29-1 to TRBJ2-1, with D uncertain. CDR3 size: 15 residues. Trimming took off 0 bases at V and 1 base at J, with 10 bases between the two ends. Germline V lookup: CDR1 SQVTM, CDR2 ANQGSEA. In DNA, the CDR3 is TGCAGCGTTGAAGATTACGGGTCGTCCTACAATGAGCAGTTCTTC. Translation gives CSVEDYGSSYNEQFF.

Many counts were recorded for this clonotype. The chain uses TRBV7-9 and TRBJ2-7; D uncertain. This CDR3 is built from 14 residues. Germline V gives CDR1 SEHNR, CDR2 FQNEAQ (reference sequence). V lost 6 bases and J lost 0, with 12 bases in between. CDR3 residues: CASSFTSDSYEQYF. As DNA, the CDR3 is TGTGCCAGCAGTTTCACCAGCGACTCCTACGAGCAGTACTTC.

About this clonotype itself: This could be a read error, since a much larger clone is one nucleotide away. V is TRBV28 and J is TRBJ2-5; D is ambiguous. The CDR3 has 14 residues. V lost 2 bases to trimming and J lost 11 bases, with 18 bases between them. The germline V gene encodes CDR1 MDHEN and CDR2 SYDVKM. CDR3: CASSLPDGYNEQYF. CDR3 DNA sequence: TGTGCCAGCAGTTTACCCGACGGGTACAATGAGCAGTACTTC.

This clonotype has just a few counts. The V call is TRBV7-2, the J call TRBJ2-5, with 7 positions matching TRBD1. With the DNA end fitting TRBJ2-7 better, the J assignment may be wrong. Per germline, CDR1 SGHTA and CDR2 FQGNSA. This CDR3 contains 14 residues. The CDR3 sequence: CASSLTGQIYEQYF. DNA of the CDR3: TGTGCCAGCAGCTTGACGGGACAGATCTACGAGCAGTACTTC.

This clonotype has a handful of counts. The chain is built from TRBV20-1 and TRBJ1-1; possibly TRBD1 for D (5 bases). Germline V gene lookup returns CDR1 DFQATT and CDR2 SNEGSKA (reference sequence). The CDR3 has 16 residues. V lost 0 bases and J lost 1, with 15 bases in between. In DNA form, the CDR3 reads TGCAGTGCTAGAGACCCCGAGGTAGGGGAGAACACTGAAGCTTTCTTT. Amino acids: CSARDPEVGENTEAFF.

The table lists this clonotype with many counts. This chain links TRBV12-3 or TRBV12-4 with TRBJ1-6; D is perhaps TRBD1 (6 bases). CDR3 length: 16 residues. Trimming removed 6 bases from V and 6 bases from J, with 18 bases in between. CDR3 residues: CASRKGQFGINSPLHF. The CDR3, as DNA: TGTGCCAGCAGAAAAGGACAGTTCGGGATTAATTCACCCCTCCACTTT.

This clonotype has a single count. As DNA, the CDR3 is TGTGCCAGCAGTTACTCTTCATTTCGGGACAGCCACTATGGCTACACCTTC. Residues: CASSYSSFRDSHYGYTF. The gene calls are TRBV6-2 or TRBV6-3 and TRBJ1-2, with 7 bases lining up with TRBD1. CDR1 is MNHEY, CDR2 SVGEGT, per germline. The junction had 10 bases not matched to a gene; V was cut back by 0 bases and J by 3 bases. CDR3 length: 17 residues.

For this clonotype: A read error is possible here, since a much larger clone lies one base away. The chain uses TRBV20-1 and TRBJ2-1, with 9 bases matching TRBD2. The J call could be wrong; TRBJ2-7 is a better fit for the DNA end. The CDR3 has 16 amino acids. Germline V gene sequence: CDR1 DFQATT, CDR2 SNEGSKA (reference sequence). CDR3 region: CSAFSSGSRSYNEQYF. The CDR3 nucleotides are TGCAGTGCTTTTAGTAGCGGGAGCCGGTCCTACAATGAGCAGTACTTC.

This clonotype was seen repeatedly, ten times or more. The chain links TRBV28 to TRBJ2-5; 9 bases are shared with TRBD1. J lost 4 bases, V lost 1 base, and 4 bases had no gene match. CDR1 is MDHEN and CDR2 is SYDVKM in the germline V gene. The CDR3 has 15 residues. The CDR3 sequence is CASSLYPDRGETQYF. CDR3 nucleotides: TGTGCCAGCAGTTTATACCCGGACAGGGGAGAGACCCAGTACTTC. Based on the CDR3 plus reference TRBV28 and TRBJ2-5, the full variable domain is DVKVTQSSRYLVKRTGEKVFLECVQDMDHENMFWYRQDPGLGLRLIYFSYDVKMKEKGDIPEGYSVSREKKERFSLILESASTNQTSMYLCASSLYPDRGETQYFGPGTRLLVL.

This clonotype has more than one count but fewer than ten. The CDR3 protein is CASSPAGTAYGYTF. CDR3 DNA sequence: TGTGCCAGCAGCCCCGCGGGGACAGCTTATGGCTACACCTTC. The rearrangement joins TRBV25-1 to TRBJ1-2, with 7 positions matching TRBD1. This CDR3 is 14 amino acids long. Germline trimming cut 6 bases from V and 5 bases from J; bases unmatched to any gene: 9. Germline CDR1 and CDR2: MGHDK and SYGVNS.

This clonotype was seen more than once but under ten times. The CDR3 coding sequence is TGTGCCAGCCGGACCTCCGGGGAGCTGTTTTTT. Amino acids: CASRTSGELFF. The chain is built from TRBV2 and TRBJ2-2, with D unclear. The CDR3 is 11 amino acids. V was shortened by 8 bases and J by 6 bases, with 7 bases between the two germline ends. Per the germline V gene, CDR1 is SNHLY and CDR2 is FYNNEI.

At least ten counts were recorded for this clonotype. This chain joins TRBV7-9 and TRBJ2-1, with D unclear. Germline loops: CDR1 SEHNR, CDR2 FQNEAQ (reference sequence). V lost 5 bases, J lost 6 bases, and 17 bases lay in between. The CDR3 consists of 15 residues. CDR3 sequence reads: CASSPTLATRNEQFF. CDR3 sequence (DNA): TGTGCCAGCAGCCCCACCTTGGCGACTCGCAATGAGCAGTTCTTC.

Regarding this clonotype: The junction and the germline gene differ at one end; a read error may be behind it. The chain carries TRBV4-1 and TRBJ2-2; 8 bases are shared with TRBD2. The CDR3 spans 17 residues. The germline V gene has CDR1 MGHRA and CDR2 YSYEKL. In nucleotides, the CDR3 is TGCGCCAGCAGCCCCGACCCGGCGGGAGGCTTCACCGGGGAGCCGTTTTTT. Protein sequence: CASSPDPAGGFTGEPFF.

Of note for this clonotype: This may be a read error, as it is one base from a much larger clone. This chain links TRBV5-1 with TRBJ1-2, with D possibly TRBD1 on 5 matching bases. Germline V gene lookup returns CDR1 SGHRS and CDR2 YFSETQ. V gave up 4 bases and J gave up 7 bases, with 17 bases separating them. The CDR3 is 14 residues long. DNA of the CDR3: TGCGCCAGCAGCGGAACCGGGACCCTATGTGGCTACACCTTC. Translating it yields CASSGTGTLCGYTF.

The gene calls are TRBV6-5 and TRBJ1-2, with D hard to call. This CDR3 has 14 amino acids. V lost 2 bases, J lost 8 bases, and 15 bases lay in between. The germline gives CDR1 MNHEY, CDR2 SVGAGI. The CDR3 reads CASSYNPGASGYTF. CDR3 in DNA: TGTGCCAGCAGTTACAATCCAGGAGCAAGCGGCTACACCTTC.

V usage is TRBV20-1 and J usage is TRBJ2-5; 7 bases fit TRBD2. V trimming: 6 bases; J trimming: 2 bases; junction bases outside the gene matches: 9. The CDR3 totals 14 residues. CDR1 DFQATT and CDR2 SNEGSKA come from the germline V gene (reference sequence). CDR3 sequence: CSATPRAGQETQYF. The CDR3 coding sequence is TGCAGTGCGACCCCTCGAGCGGGGCAAGAGACCCAGTACTTC.

The chain joins TRBV28 to TRBJ2-4; TRBD1 is a possible D gene (5 bases). Trimming removed 4 bases at V and 5 bases at J, with 9 bases between. The length of the CDR3 is 13 residues. The germline V gene has CDR1 MDHEN and CDR2 SYDVKM. The CDR3: CASSWQGENIQYF. The CDR3 nucleotides are TGTGCCAGCAGTTGGCAGGGCGAAAACATTCAGTACTTC.

A word on this clonotype: A clone one base away is much larger, so this may be a read error. The J gene is TRBJ1-2, the V gene TRBV13; tentatively, D is TRBD1 (5 bases). Germline loops: CDR1 PRHDT, CDR2 FYEKMQ (reference sequence). The ends were cut back, 5 bases at V and 8 bases at J, with 18 bases in the middle. The CDR3 consists of 14 residues. The CDR3 nucleotides read TGTGCCAGCAGCGGGGCCCTAGGAGGTGGGGGCTACACCTTC. It is translated as CASSGALGGGGYTF.

This clonotype was recorded at least ten times. The V and J genes are TRBV20-1 and TRBJ2-1; unclear D gene. Germline loops: CDR1 DFQATT, CDR2 SNEGSKA (reference sequence). Trimming took off 6 bases at V and 3 bases at J, with 12 bases between the two ends. The length of the CDR3 is 13 residues. The CDR3 region is CSAARGYYNEQFF. The DNA for the CDR3 is TGCAGTGCGGCAAGAGGTTACTACAATGAGCAGTTCTTC.

About this clonotype: At one end, the junction sequence differs from germline, possibly due to a read error. V is TRBV5-1 and J is TRBJ2-3; a possible D gene is TRBD2 (6 bases). This CDR3 has 17 residues. CDR1 and CDR2 from the germline V gene are SGHRS and YFSETQ. Here the CDR3 reads CASSLEGSAFSIDTQYF. The CDR3 bases are TGCGCCAGCAGTTTGGAGGGCAGCGCTTTTAGCATAGATACGCAGTATTTT.

The V gene is TRBV12-3 or TRBV12-4, the J gene TRBJ1-2; D is undetermined. CDR3 length equals 14 residues. The V gene lost 4 bases and the J gene lost 4 bases, with 13 bases spanning the gap. The CDR3 here is CASSYGVPSYGYTF. CDR3 DNA: TGTGCCAGCAGTTACGGTGTTCCCTCCTATGGCTACACCTTC.

This clonotype was found many times. The CDR3 DNA is TGCAGTGCCCCAGGCCCGGGACTAGCGGGAGGTTTCTACAATGAGCAGTTCTTC. Its protein is CSAPGPGLAGGFYNEQFF. The rearrangement uses TRBV20-1 and TRBJ2-1; 15 bases line up with TRBD2. Trimming at V came to 6 bases and at J to 3 bases, leaving 12 bases not matched to a gene. The germline CDR1 and CDR2 sequences are DFQATT and SNEGSKA (reference sequence). This CDR3 region has 18 residues.

V and J are TRBV5-1 and TRBJ2-2, with D possibly matching TRBD2 (6 bases). The CDR3 consists of 16 residues. Germline loops: CDR1 SGHRS, CDR2 YFSETQ. V was clipped by 0 bases and J by 0 bases, with 9 bases between them. Here the CDR3 reads CASSLGGLTNTGELFF. CDR3 DNA: TGCGCCAGCAGCTTGGGAGGACTAACGAACACCGGGGAGCTGTTTTTT.